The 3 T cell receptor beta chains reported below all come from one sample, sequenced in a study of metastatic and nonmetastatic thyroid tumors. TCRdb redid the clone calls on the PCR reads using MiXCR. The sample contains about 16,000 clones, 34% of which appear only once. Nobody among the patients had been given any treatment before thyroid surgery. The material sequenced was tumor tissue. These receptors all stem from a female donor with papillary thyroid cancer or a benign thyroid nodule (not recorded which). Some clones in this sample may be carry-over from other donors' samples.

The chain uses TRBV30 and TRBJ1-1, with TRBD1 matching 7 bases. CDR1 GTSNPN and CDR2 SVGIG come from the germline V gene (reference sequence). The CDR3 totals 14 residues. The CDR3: CVIRGQPMNTEAFF. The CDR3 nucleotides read TGTGTCATAAGGGGACAGCCCATGAACACTGAAGCTTTCTTT.

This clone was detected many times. This chain's CDR3 is CASSKPGAFGEAFF. CDR3 sequence (DNA): TGTGCCAGCAGTAAACCGGGGGCTTTTGGTGAAGCTTTCTTT. This chain links TRBV28 with TRBJ1-1, with D possibly matching TRBD1 (6 bases). The V end was cut by 5 bases, the J end by 7 bases, with 17 bases between. This CDR3 has 14 amino acids. Per the germline V gene, CDR1 is MDHEN and CDR2 is SYDVKM.

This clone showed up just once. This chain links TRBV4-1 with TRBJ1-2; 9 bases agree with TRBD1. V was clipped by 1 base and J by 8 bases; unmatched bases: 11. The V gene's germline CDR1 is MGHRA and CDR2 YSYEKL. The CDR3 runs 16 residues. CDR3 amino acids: CASSQGAGTGPRGYTF. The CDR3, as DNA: TGCGCCAGCAGCCAAGGGGCGGGGACAGGGCCAAGGGGCTACACCTTC.